This T cell receptor beta chain was captured by sequencing in a study of beta chain features in type 1 diabetes. Study details: What patients shared with healthy donors was a similar profile of age, gender and cell yields. Study conclusions and caveats: High TCR expression in some cells could lead to their over-representation in cDNA sequencing. TCRB CDR3s from Type 1 diabetes patients were moderately but significantly shorter in all four CD4+ subsets.

Approximately 110 mL of blood, on average, came from one heparinised draw per donor. This CDR3 comprises 15 residues. The germline CDR1 and CDR2 sequences are MNHEY and SMNVEV (reference sequence). V was trimmed by 3 bases and J by 3 bases, leaving 15 bases between them. All of the isolated RNA was reverse transcribed, so expressed TCRB transcripts were sequenced. The table came from immunoSEQ multiplex PCR; TCRdb's copy has only in-frame clones and leaves some out. The sample has more than 85,000 clones; approximately 37% are singletons. This clone was counted only a few times. Its antigen is not identified.

Sequencing was done on a sample of stem cell memory CD4+ T cells from blood. V gene TRBV27 combines with J gene TRBJ2-7; no clear D gene. This clonotype originated in a woman younger than 35 in good health. The CDR3 loop reads CASSFGFSAIYEQYF. CDR3 DNA: TGTGCCAGCAGTTTTGGTTTCAGTGCAATCTACGAGCAGTACTTC.